The T cell receptor beta chain described here comes from a study of identical twins (dated by TCRdb to between 2015 and 2016). About the investigation overall: The study deep-sequenced TCR alpha and beta repertoires from monozygotic twins, unrelated adults of various ages and cord blood to test whether fetal clonotypes persist. To rule out contamination, the twin experiments were replicated at different times with different library preparation protocols.

All donors were healthy Caucasians. Three pairs of female monozygotic twins, all aged about 18 to 30 years, were included in the twin cohort. Positive isolation kits from Invitrogen were used to isolate the CD4+ and CD8+ T cell populations. There are 15 amino acids in the CDR3, from cysteine to phenylalanine inclusive. Only the CDR3 part of the read is kept: 45 bases, read in frame from the first base. Deletion took 6 bases off V and 1 base off J, with a span of 17 bases between the germline ends. Sequences DFQATT (CDR1) and SNEGSKA (CDR2) are obtained from the germline V gene (reference sequence). Libraries came from 5' RACE. TCRdb shows the sequencer as Illumina HiSeq 2000. A universal primer binding site was added through template switching, and the final cDNA carried a unique molecular identifier so that TCR cDNA molecules could be counted accurately. Specific primers in the conserved constant-segment region were used to synthesize first-strand cDNA for TCR alpha and beta chains. To control for contamination, every cDNA library was double barcoded, receiving both a SMART-Mk sample barcode and Illumina barcodes. TruSeq adapter sequences, together with Illumina sample barcodes, were added in two successive PCR steps. Sequencing of the TCR alpha and beta cDNA libraries was done on the Illumina HiSeq platform using custom primers. The original pipeline was this. MiGEC processed the raw reads to extract unique molecular identifiers, while MiXCR was used to determine the CDR3 positions. For each individual, recombination models were inferred using an EM algorithm with the repgenHMM and IGoR tools. The tcR package in R was used for shared clonotype analysis, with sharing normalized by the product of cloneset sizes. To study raw recombination without the effects of thymic and clonal selection, out-of-frame nonproductive sequences were analyzed. Using fastp trimming at Q25 and MiXCR clonotype assembly, TCRdb reanalyzed the public sequencing data and kept in-frame beta chains. One record per CDR3 amino acid sequence lists the most common genes and DNA. Clone size and V and J calls follow TCRdb, not the original study. Recorded for this sample are 450,000 to 650,000 distinct CDR3 sequences; about 16% of them occurred a single time. The top ten clones comprise less than 0.5% of the sample.

General findings and caveats noted by the study authors: Because the same donors could not be followed over many years, the conclusions depended on cross-sectional statistical analysis. Compared with coincidental sharing between unrelated individuals, an excess of low generation-probability sequences was observed among out-of-frame TCR alpha sequences shared between twins. In monozygotic twins, out-of-frame TCR alpha sharing was systematically underestimated by recombination models, although the models agreed with sharing between unrelated individuals. A weaker excess of twin sharing was found in beta out-of-frame sequences because the signal-to-noise ratio was lowered by fewer shared sequences. Invariant T cells such as MAIT and iNKT could partly confound zero-insertion analyses, although diverse VJ usage argued against such confounding for most clonotypes. Abundant cord blood beta clonotypes carried fewer insertions; young adult naive repertoires showed a weaker similar trend, while memory repertoires showed none.

Comment on this clonotype: Its antigen target is currently unknown. The record has no base qualities; no much larger clone is one base away.

Another study also made use of these data, one on yellow fever vaccine responses in identical twins. According to the second study: The authors reported that the T cell response to vaccination in identical twins appeared partly convergent and partly personalized. Focusing on identical twins, the study followed the T cell clones that responded to the vaccine, and did so with precision.

Material for sequencing was CD4+ T cells sorted from blood. This sequence was found in a woman aged 18-29 years in good health. The chain couples TRBV20-1 to TRBJ2-3, and possibly TRBD2, on 6 matching bases. The CDR3 protein sequence reads: CSAHGRGGRTDTQYF. The DNA sequence is TGCAGTGCCCATGGGCGGGGAGGTCGCACAGATACGCAGTATTTT.